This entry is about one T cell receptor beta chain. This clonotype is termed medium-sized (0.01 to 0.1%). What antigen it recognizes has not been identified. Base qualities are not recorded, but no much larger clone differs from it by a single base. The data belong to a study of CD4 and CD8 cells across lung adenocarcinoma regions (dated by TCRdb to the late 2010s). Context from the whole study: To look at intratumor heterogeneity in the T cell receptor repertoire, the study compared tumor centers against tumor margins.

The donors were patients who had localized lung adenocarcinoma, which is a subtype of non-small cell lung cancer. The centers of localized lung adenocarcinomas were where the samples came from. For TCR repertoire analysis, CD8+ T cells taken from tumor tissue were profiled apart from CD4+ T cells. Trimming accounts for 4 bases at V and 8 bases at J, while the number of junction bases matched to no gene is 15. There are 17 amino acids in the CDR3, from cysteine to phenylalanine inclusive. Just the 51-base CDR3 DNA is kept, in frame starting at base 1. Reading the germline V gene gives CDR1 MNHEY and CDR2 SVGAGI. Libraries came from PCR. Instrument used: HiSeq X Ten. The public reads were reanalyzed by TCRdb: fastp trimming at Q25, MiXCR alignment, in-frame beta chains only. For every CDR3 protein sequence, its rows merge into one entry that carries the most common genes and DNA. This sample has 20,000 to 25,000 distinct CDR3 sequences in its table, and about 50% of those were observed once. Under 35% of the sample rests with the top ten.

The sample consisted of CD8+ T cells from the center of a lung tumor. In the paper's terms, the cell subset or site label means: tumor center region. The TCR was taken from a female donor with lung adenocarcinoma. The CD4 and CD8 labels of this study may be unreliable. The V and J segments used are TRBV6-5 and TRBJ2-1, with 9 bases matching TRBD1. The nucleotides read TGTGCCAGCAGTTCACTACAGGGGGCGGGTACCGGACATGAGCAGTTCTTC. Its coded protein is CASSSLQGAGTGHEQFF.